The T cell receptor beta chain under discussion was sequenced for a study of blood T cell repertoires in COVID-19. Study details: The United States, Italy and Spain provided the acute and convalescent COVID-19 samples. T cells, B-cell-depleted T cells, or PBMCs provided the cDNA or gDNA that served as material.

Libraries were prepared by immunoSEQ multiplex PCR; TCRdb keeps only in-frame clonotypes and omits some of them. Of around 140,000 clones in the sample, about four fifths were seen once. This clone was detected only a few times. CDR1 is SGHAT and CDR2 is FQNNGV in the germline V gene. The V gene lost 2 bases and the J gene lost 7 bases, with 9 bases spanning the gap. The CDR3 has 14 amino acids. This receptor was taken from a woman aged 80 or older with acute or convalescent COVID-19. The chain joins TRBV11-2 to TRBJ1-6; D is possibly TRBD1 (5 bases). The specimen was peripheral blood. The CDR3 sequence is CASSLMAGNSPLHF. The CDR3 region has the DNA TGTGCCAGCAGCTTAATGGCAGGGAATTCACCCCTCCACTTT.